This entry concerns a single TCR beta chain. What it recognizes is unknown. V was clipped by 7 bases and J by 4 bases, with 13 bases between them. The germline V gene has CDR1 MNHNY and CDR2 SVGAGI (reference sequence). The CDR3 length is 13 residues. This specimen belongs to a study of cytomegalovirus exposure and HLA in healthy donors. Study summary: A later analysis reported the same platform for the 95 to 150 validation repertoires and the approximately 700 first-cohort repertoires.

Sequenced by immunoSEQ multiplex PCR; TCRdb stores in-frame clones only, minus some. The sample has 200,000 to 250,000 clones, around nine tenths seen once. General observations from the study: CMV antigen specificity of a few CMV-associated chains was confirmed in vitro.

The J gene is TRBJ1-1, the V gene TRBV6-6; D call uncertain. The source material was PBMCs. This receptor was taken from a woman under 30 in good health and CMV-seronegative. For the CDR3, the DNA is TGTGCCAGCAATACCGGGGTCGGCACTGAAGCTTTCTTT. Protein sequence: CASNTGVGTEAFF.